Here is one T cell receptor beta chain with its context. Its antigen is as yet unknown. These data are taken from a study of siplizumab effects on memory and regulatory T cells. Whole-study findings and limits: Naive versus memory phenotype went unassigned for roughly 75-95% of proliferating CD4+ or CD8+ clones. Significantly reduced by siplizumab was the cumulative frequency of alloreactive sequences, namely those traceable to unstimulated CD4+ memory cells. Alloreactive CD4+ clones that could be mapped were on average about 64% Treg-derived with siplizumab, against approximately 30% in controls. The study found naive T cells seemingly more diverse than memory cells and seemingly major alloresponse contributors.

Unmatched junction bases numbered 13, after V lost 3 bases and J lost 4 bases. CDR3 length: 17 amino acids. Per germline, CDR1 MDHEN and CDR2 SYDVKM. Sequencing used immunoSEQ multiplex PCR; TCRdb keeps in-frame clones, though not all of them. The repertoire holds roughly 100,000 clones, with around 90% as singletons. The source is a human donor in good health. The chain links TRBV28 to TRBJ2-7; 9 bases match TRBD2. Sequenced input: CD4+ T cells sorted from blood. CDR3 amino acids: CASSFSLGGRAMYEQYF. CDR3 in DNA: TGTGCCAGCAGTTTTTCATTGGGCGGGAGGGCCATGTACGAGCAGTACTTC.